This TCR beta chain is drawn from a study of cytomegalovirus exposure and HLA in healthy donors. PCR used 60 Vbeta primers and 13 Jbeta primers. The table came from immunoSEQ multiplex PCR; TCRdb's copy has only in-frame clones and leaves some out. The data hold roughly 130,000 clones, with about 85% observed a single time. CDR3 length: 15 residues. In germline, CDR1 is SGHTA, CDR2 FQGNSA. V shed 5 bases and J 7 bases; nucleotides not matched to a gene: 11. This clonotype originated in a boy aged 10-17 years in good health and CMV-seronegative. The material sequenced was PBMCs. This chain joins TRBV7-2 and TRBJ1-2; 9 nucleotides agree with TRBD1. CDR3 nucleotide sequence: TGTGCCAGCAGCGAACCGGGACAGGGAATGCGTGGCTACACCTTC. The encoded protein is CASSEPGQGMRGYTF.